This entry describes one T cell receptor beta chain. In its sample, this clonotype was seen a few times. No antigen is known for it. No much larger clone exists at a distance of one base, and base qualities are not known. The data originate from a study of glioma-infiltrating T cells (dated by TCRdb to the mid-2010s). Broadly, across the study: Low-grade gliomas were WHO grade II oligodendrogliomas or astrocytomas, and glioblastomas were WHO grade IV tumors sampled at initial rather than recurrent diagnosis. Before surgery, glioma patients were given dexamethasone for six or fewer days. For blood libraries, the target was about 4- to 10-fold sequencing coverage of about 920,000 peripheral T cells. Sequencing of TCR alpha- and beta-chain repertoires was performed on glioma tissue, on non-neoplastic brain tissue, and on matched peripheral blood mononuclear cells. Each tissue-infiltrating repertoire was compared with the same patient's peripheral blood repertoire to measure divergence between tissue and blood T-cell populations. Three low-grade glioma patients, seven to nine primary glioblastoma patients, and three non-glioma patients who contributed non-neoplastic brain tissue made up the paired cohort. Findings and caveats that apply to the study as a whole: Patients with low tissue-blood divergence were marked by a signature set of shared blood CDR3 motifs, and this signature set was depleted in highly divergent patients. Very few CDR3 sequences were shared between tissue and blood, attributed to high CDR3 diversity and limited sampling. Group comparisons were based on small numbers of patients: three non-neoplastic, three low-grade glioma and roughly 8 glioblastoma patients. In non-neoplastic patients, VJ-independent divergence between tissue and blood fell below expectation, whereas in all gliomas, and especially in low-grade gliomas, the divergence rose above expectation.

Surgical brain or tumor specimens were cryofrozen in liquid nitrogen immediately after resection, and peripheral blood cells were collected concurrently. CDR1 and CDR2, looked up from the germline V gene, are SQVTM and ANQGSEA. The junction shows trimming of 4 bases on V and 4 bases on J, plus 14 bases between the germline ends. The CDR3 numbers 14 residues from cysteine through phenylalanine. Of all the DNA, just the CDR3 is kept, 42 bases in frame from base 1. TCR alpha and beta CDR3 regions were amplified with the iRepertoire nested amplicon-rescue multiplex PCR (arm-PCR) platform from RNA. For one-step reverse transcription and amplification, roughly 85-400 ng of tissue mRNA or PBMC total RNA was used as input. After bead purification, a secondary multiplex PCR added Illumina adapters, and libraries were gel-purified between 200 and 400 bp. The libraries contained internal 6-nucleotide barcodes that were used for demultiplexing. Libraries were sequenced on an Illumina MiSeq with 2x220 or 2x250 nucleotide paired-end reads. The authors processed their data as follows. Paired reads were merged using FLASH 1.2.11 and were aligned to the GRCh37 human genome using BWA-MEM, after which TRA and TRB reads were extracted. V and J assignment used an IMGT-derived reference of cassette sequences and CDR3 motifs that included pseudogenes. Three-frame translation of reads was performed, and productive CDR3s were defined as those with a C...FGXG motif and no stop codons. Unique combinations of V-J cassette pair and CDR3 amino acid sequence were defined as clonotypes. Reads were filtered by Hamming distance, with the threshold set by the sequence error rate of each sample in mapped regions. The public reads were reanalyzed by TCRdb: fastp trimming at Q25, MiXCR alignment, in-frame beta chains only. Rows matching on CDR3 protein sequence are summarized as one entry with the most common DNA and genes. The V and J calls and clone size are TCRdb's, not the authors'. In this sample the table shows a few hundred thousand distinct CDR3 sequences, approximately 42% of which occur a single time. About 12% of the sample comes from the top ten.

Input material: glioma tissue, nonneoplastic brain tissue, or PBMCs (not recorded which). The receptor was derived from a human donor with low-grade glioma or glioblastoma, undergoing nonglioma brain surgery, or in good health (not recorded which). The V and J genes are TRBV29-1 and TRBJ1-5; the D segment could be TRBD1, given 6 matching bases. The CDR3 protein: CSVAQGGWNQPQHF. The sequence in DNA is TGCAGCGTTGCTCAAGGGGGGTGGAATCAGCCCCAGCATTTT.